What follows are 27 T cell receptor beta chains derived from one specimen sequenced in a study of blood T cell repertoires in COVID-19. The protocol was immunoSEQ multiplex PCR, while the TCRdb copy is restricted to in-frame clones and leaves out a portion. The sample contains around 400,000 clones, approximately 90% of which appear only once. The sample was PBMCs or T cells enriched from blood (not recorded which). The receptor source for this set is a woman aged 18-29 years who had been exposed to COVID-19.

This rearrangement joins TRBV5-4 to TRBJ1-2; TRBD1 matches 9 bases. The V segment lost 5 bases and the J segment 4 bases; nucleotides outside the gene matches: 15. CDR1 is SGHNT, CDR2 YYREEE, per germline (reference sequence). CDR3 length: 17 residues. The CDR3 sequence is CASSSTPRDRVSYGYTF. CDR3 sequence (DNA): TGTGCCAGCAGTTCCACTCCCCGGGACAGGGTTTCCTATGGCTACACCTTC. Based on the CDR3 plus reference TRBV5-4 and TRBJ1-2, the full variable domain is ETGVTQSPTHLIKTRGQQVTLRCSSQSGHNTVSWYQQALGQGPQFIFQYYREEENGRGNFPPRFSGLQFPNYSSELNVNALELDDSALYLCASSSTPRDRVSYGYTFGSGTRLTVV.

This clone occurred a few times. This chain connects TRBV4-1 to TRBJ2-7; maybe TRBD2 (5 bases). V lost 8 bases and J lost 2, with 13 bases in between. The CDR3 runs to 13 residues. Looked up from germline, CDR1 is MGHRA and CDR2 is YSYEKL. CDR3 region: CASGPGKTYEQYF. The CDR3 nucleotides are TGCGCCAGCGGGCCGGGAAAAACCTACGAGCAGTACTTC.

The V and J genes are TRBV11-2 and TRBJ2-3; no clear D. The CDR3 is made up of 15 amino acids. Trimming took 5 bases from V and 3 from J, leaving 15 bases between them. Germline V CDR1 and CDR2: SGHAT, FQNNGV. DNA of the CDR3: TGTGCCAGCAGCCTATTGGCTAGTTTGACAGATACGCAGTATTTT. This translates into CASSLLASLTDTQYF.

The J gene is TRBJ1-2, the V gene TRBV9, with 8 bases identical to TRBD1. The CDR3 extends over 15 amino acids. Trimming at V came to 0 bases and at J to 3 bases, leaving 4 bases not matched to a gene. Germline V CDR1 and CDR2: SGDLS, YYNGEE. In DNA, the CDR3 is TGTGCCAGCAGCGTAGCTATGGGACAGGACTATGGCTACACCTTC. It translates to CASSVAMGQDYGYTF. The full variable domain, with the rest looked up from reference TRBV9 and TRBJ1-2, is DSGVTQTPKHLITATGQRVTLRCSPRSGDLSVYWYQQSLDQGLQFLIQYYNGEERAKGNILERFSAQQFPDLHSELNLSSLELGDSALYFCASSVAMGQDYGYTFGSGTRLTVV.

This clone was seen a few times. V is TRBV14 and J is TRBJ1-4; D possibly corresponds to TRBD1 (5 bases). V was trimmed by 4 bases and J by 8 bases, leaving 14 bases between them. The V gene's germline CDR1 is SGHDN and CDR2 FVKESK. The CDR3 loop spans 14 amino acids. CDR3 nucleotide sequence: TGTGCCAGCAGCCCCGGGGGGGAAGGAGAAAAACTGTTTTTT. This gives the protein CASSPGGEGEKLFF. Complete variable domain (other parts from reference TRBV14 and TRBJ1-4): EAGVTQFPSHSVIEKGQTVTLRCDPISGHDNLYWYRRVMGKEIKFLLHFVKESKQDESGMPNNRFLAERTGGTYSTLKVQPAELEDSGVYFCASSPGGEGEKLFFGSGTQLSVL.

The sample holds one count of this clone. The genes are TRBV6-5 and TRBJ2-1; TRBD1 aligns across 9 bases. V shed 5 bases, J shed 8 bases, and the junction held 7 bases outside the gene matches. Looked up from germline, CDR1 is MNHEY and CDR2 is SVGAGI. The CDR3 extends over 14 amino acids. The CDR3 region has the DNA TGTGCCAGCAGTCTCCGGGACAGGGTCGATGAGCAGTTCTTC. Translating it yields CASSLRDRVDEQFF.

The V call is TRBV6-2 or TRBV6-3, the J call TRBJ2-2; D gene unclear. The V and J ends lost 3 bases and 0 bases respectively, with 8 bases between them. The CDR3 is made up of 15 amino acids. Germline CDR1 reads MNHEY; CDR2 reads SVGEGT. The CDR3 DNA sequence: TGTGCCAGCAGTTATTTGGCGGCGAACACCGGGGAGCTGTTTTTT. This gives the protein CASSYLAANTGELFF.

The J gene is TRBJ2-7, the V gene TRBV6-5; 7 bases agree with TRBD1. CDR3 size: 15 residues. Germline loops: CDR1 MNHEY, CDR2 SVGAGI. V was pared by 1 base and J by 0 bases, with 3 bases of the junction left unmatched. The CDR3 spells CASSYFGTVSYEQYF. CDR3 in DNA: TGTGCCAGCAGTTACTTTGGGACAGTCTCCTACGAGCAGTACTTC.

The rearrangement joins TRBV3-1 (or the pseudogene TRBV3-2) to TRBJ1-6, with 7 bases aligning to TRBD1. The ends lost 5 bases at V and 8 bases at J; junction bases unmatched: 12. CDR1 and CDR2 (germline): LGHDT, YNNKEL (reference sequence). The CDR3 extends over 16 amino acids. In DNA form, the CDR3 reads TGTGCCAGCAGCGAGTCTCTTACAGGGGAAGATTCACCCCTCCACTTT. Translated: CASSESLTGEDSPLHF.

The chain has TRBV27 and TRBJ2-1; tentatively, D is TRBD2 (7 bases). This CDR3 is built from 17 residues. V lost 6 bases and J lost 5, with 23 bases in between. Germline lookup yields CDR1 MNHEY and CDR2 SMNVEV (reference sequence). The CDR3 DNA is TGTGCCAGCAGCCGGGGGGCGGGAGATCTTTCACACAATGAGCAGTTCTTC. Residues: CASSRGAGDLSHNEQFF.

J is TRBJ2-7 and V is TRBV28, with 8 nucleotides matching TRBD1. Germline V lookup: CDR1 MDHEN, CDR2 SYDVKM. After removal of 5 bases from V and 3 bases from J, the junction contained 9 bases not matched to a gene. The CDR3 has 15 residues. CDR3 bases: TGTGCCAGCAGTAATAGCAGGGGGCTCAACTACGAGCAGTACTTC. It encodes CASSNSRGLNYEQYF.

This clone was counted a few times. This chain links TRBV18 with TRBJ2-7, with a weak D call TRBD1 (5 bases). The CDR3 extends over 14 amino acids. Trimming pared 5 bases from V and 0 bases from J, leaving 11 bases between. Germline V gives CDR1 KGHSH, CDR2 LQKENI. This CDR3 reads CASSSQGGSYEQYF. The DNA for the CDR3 is TGTGCCAGCTCATCCCAGGGCGGCTCCTACGAGCAGTACTTC. Using reference TRBV18 and TRBJ2-7 for the parts outside the CDR3, the full variable domain is NAGVMQNPRHLVRRRGQEARLRCSPMKGHSHVYWYRQLPEEGLKFMVYLQKENIIDESGMPKERFSAEFPKEGPSILRIQQVVRGDSAAYFCASSSQGGSYEQYFGPGTRLTVT.

This chain uses TRBV28 with TRBJ1-1, with no clear D. The V end lost 2 bases, the J end lost 2 bases, and 9 bases lay between the germline ends. This CDR3 is 14 amino acids long. Germline loops: CDR1 MDHEN, CDR2 SYDVKM. This chain's CDR3 is CASSLLQINTEAFF. The CDR3 DNA reads as TGTGCCAGCAGTTTACTCCAGATCAACACTGAAGCTTTCTTT.

This chain links TRBV28 with TRBJ2-3; the D is unclear. V was clipped by 6 bases and J by 8 bases, with 3 bases between them. The CDR3 spans 9 residues. The germline CDR1 and CDR2 sequences are MDHEN and SYDVKM. The CDR3 reads CASSRTQYF. In nucleotides, the CDR3 is TGTGCCAGCAGCCGTACGCAGTATTTT.

The gene calls are TRBV7-6 and TRBJ2-1; D possibly corresponds to TRBD2 (6 bases). Trimming left V 3 bases short and J 3 bases short, with 15 bases between. The CDR3 totals 16 residues. Germline lookup yields CDR1 SGHVS and CDR2 FNYEAQ. DNA for the CDR3: TGTGCCAGCAGCTTTGGCGGGACGGCCAGCTACAATGAGCAGTTCTTC. Translated: CASSFGGTASYNEQFF. The complete variable domain, with remaining parts taken from reference TRBV7-6 and TRBJ2-1, reads GAGVSQSPRYKVTKRGQDVALRCDPISGHVSLYWYRQALGQGPEFLTYFNYEAQQDKSGLPNDRFSAERPEGSISTLTIQRTEQRDSAMYRCASSFGGTASYNEQFFGPGTRLTVL.

This clone was seen a few times. This same CDR3 is encoded by further DNA sequences in the sample. The chain links TRBV28 to TRBJ1-5; 7 positions agree with TRBD1. CDR1 and CDR2 from the germline V gene are MDHEN and SYDVKM. V lost 5 bases and J lost 2; bases outside the gene matches: 3. CDR3 size: 14 residues. The DNA of the CDR3 is TGTGCCAGCAGTCCAGGGACAGGCAATCAGCCCCAGCATTTT. It is translated as CASSPGTGNQPQHF.

The rearrangement joins TRBV4-3 to TRBJ2-7; TRBD1 agrees at 7 bases. The ends lost 0 bases at V and 3 bases at J; junction bases unmatched: 2. Germline loops: CDR1 LGHNA, CDR2 YSLEER. CDR3 size: 14 residues. CDR3 bases: TGCGCCAGCAGCCAAGAGGGACAGATCTACGAGCAGTACTTC. This encodes CASSQEGQIYEQYF.

The chain carries TRBV10-3 and TRBJ2-7, with TRBD1 matching 7 bases. The germline V gene encodes CDR1 ENHRY and CDR2 SYGVKD. Losses at the gene ends were 7 bases for V and 6 bases for J; bases not matched to a gene: 9. The CDR3 is 13 residues long. In nucleotides, the CDR3 is TGTGCCATCAAAACAGGGGCCTGGGGCGAGCAGTACTTC. Amino acids: CAIKTGAWGEQYF.

This chain connects TRBV21-1 to TRBJ2-1; the DNA was not used to check the table's D call, TRBD1. TRBV21-1 is designated a pseudogene. There are 15 residues in the CDR3. The DNA of the CDR3 is TGTGCCAGCAGCAGACGGCAGGGGGCCTACAATGAGCAGTTCTTC. Encoded protein: CASSRRQGAYNEQFF.

This rearrangement joins TRBV7-2 to TRBJ1-3; 7 bases map to TRBD1. Germline CDR1 is SGHTA and CDR2 is FQGNSA. The CDR3 totals 15 residues. With V trimmed by 4 bases and J by 0 bases, 3 bases remained unmatched. In DNA form, the CDR3 reads TGTGCCAGCAGCTCCAGGGGGAGCTCTGGAAACACCATATATTTT. Translated, it gives CASSSRGSSGNTIYF.

This chain uses TRBV5-1 with TRBJ2-2; 9 bases align to TRBD2. The trim removed 0 bases at V and 1 base at J, leaving 4 bases unmatched. This CDR3 is 17 amino acids long. Germline CDR1 reads SGHRS; CDR2 reads YFSETQ. The CDR3 DNA sequence: TGCGCCAGCAGCTTGGGCCTAGCGGGGTTGAACACCGGGGAGCTGTTTTTT. Residues: CASSLGLAGLNTGELFF.

The chain recombines TRBV20-1 with TRBJ2-5; 11 positions match TRBD2. Germline CDR1 is DFQATT and CDR2 is SNEGSKA (reference sequence). V shed 3 bases and J 10 bases; nucleotides not matched to a gene: 7. This CDR3 is 13 amino acids long. CDR3: CSASTSGSYDQYF. The CDR3 bases are TGCAGTGCTAGTACTAGCGGGAGTTATGACCAGTACTTC.

The V gene is TRBV27, the J gene TRBJ1-1; 9 nucleotides match TRBD1. V was clipped by 4 bases and J by 4 bases; unmatched bases: 10. The CDR3 totals 16 residues. Germline V gene sequence: CDR1 MNHEY, CDR2 SMNVEV (reference sequence). CDR3 DNA: TGTGCCAGCAGTTCCAAGCCGGGACAGGGTAGCACTGAAGCTTTCTTT. This gives the protein CASSSKPGQGSTEAFF.

The V and J genes are TRBV12-3 or TRBV12-4 and TRBJ1-4; 8 positions match TRBD1. Germline trimming cut 5 bases from V and 13 bases from J; bases unmatched to any gene: 3. The CDR3 extends over 11 amino acids. The CDR3 bases are TGTGCCAGCAGTCAGGGGGCACGACTGTTTTTT. It translates to CASSQGARLFF.

This chain uses TRBV11-2 with TRBJ2-7, with D possibly TRBD2 on 5 matching bases. The CDR3 has 17 amino acids. V was pared by 2 bases and J by 5 bases, with 22 bases between. Germline-derived CDR1 and CDR2 are SGHAT and FQNNGV. In DNA form, the CDR3 reads TGTGCCAGCAGCTTATCCCCGAACCCCGTAAGGCGGGACGAGCAGTACTTC. Translating it yields CASSLSPNPVRRDEQYF.

The chain carries TRBV5-1 and TRBJ2-6, with 7 bases lining up with TRBD1. Germline CDR1 reads SGHRS; CDR2 reads YFSETQ. This CDR3 is 16 amino acids long. The V gene end was trimmed by 4 bases and the J gene end by 0 bases; junction bases not matched to a gene: 4. CDR3 sequence: CASSAGQVSGANVLTF. The CDR3 nucleotides read TGCGCCAGCAGCGCAGGACAGGTCTCTGGGGCCAACGTCCTGACTTTC.

The chain links TRBV4-1 to TRBJ2-2; 7 positions match TRBD1. The CDR3 length is 15 residues. CDR1 MGHRA and CDR2 YSYEKL come from the germline V gene. V was clipped by 1 base and J by 4 bases; unmatched bases: 3. The CDR3 loop is CASSQATGTTGELFF. CDR3 DNA sequence: TGCGCCAGCAGCCAAGCGACAGGGACCACCGGGGAGCTGTTTTTT.